Listed here are 30 T cell receptor beta chains from one sample, sequenced in a study of T cell responses to AZD1222 COVID-19 vaccine. Profiled with immunoSEQ multiplex PCR; TCRdb holds only in-frame clones, not every one. The repertoire has around 120,000 clones, just over 85% of them found once; the top ten carry around 17%. The starting material was peripheral blood, obtained 28 days after the second AZD1222 dose. These receptors came from an adult who received the AZD1222 COVID-19 vaccine.

The chain uses TRBV28 and TRBJ2-1; 7 nucleotides agree with TRBD1. The CDR3 is 16 residues long. The trim removed 1 base at V and 7 bases at J, leaving 10 bases unmatched. CDR1 and CDR2 from the germline V gene are MDHEN and SYDVKM. Here the CDR3 reads CASSLSTGTAKNEQFF. CDR3 nucleotides: TGTGCCAGCAGTTTATCCACCGGGACAGCTAAAAATGAGCAGTTCTTC.

The chain has TRBV4-1 and TRBJ1-2, with 11 bases lining up with TRBD1. The J segment lost 8 bases and the V segment lost 5 bases, leaving 10 bases of the junction unmatched. CDR3 length equals 15 residues. Germline loops: CDR1 MGHRA, CDR2 YSYEKL. CDR3 in amino acids: CASSYNPGQGVGYTF. The CDR3 DNA reads as TGCGCCAGCAGCTACAACCCGGGACAGGGGGTAGGCTACACCTTC.

The chain has TRBV28 and TRBJ2-7, with TRBD1 as a possible D gene (7 bases). Germline CDR1 and CDR2: MDHEN and SYDVKM. V lost 8 bases and J 9 bases, leaving 26 bases between the germline ends. This CDR3 has 15 amino acids. CDR3 in amino acids: CASAGTGDSGGRQYF. The CDR3 nucleotides are TGTGCCAGCGCCGGCACAGGGGACTCTGGGGGAAGGCAGTACTTC.

This clone was recorded only once. The chain links TRBV11-2 to TRBJ2-1; 9 bases match TRBD1. Germline V CDR1 and CDR2: SGHAT, FQNNGV. This CDR3 comprises 15 residues. V was clipped by 0 bases and J by 13 bases; unmatched bases: 10. Written as DNA, the CDR3 is TGTGCCAGCAGCTTAGAATCGGGGACGGGACAGGGACAGTTCTTC. Translating it yields CASSLESGTGQGQFF.

The chain employs TRBV7-2 and TRBJ1-1, with D unresolved. V was trimmed by 4 bases and J by 3 bases, leaving 9 bases between them. Germline V gene sequence: CDR1 SGHTA, CDR2 FQGNSA. This CDR3 spans 13 amino acids. CDR3 loop: CASSSRWDTEAFF. The CDR3 nucleotides are TGTGCCAGCAGCTCGAGGTGGGACACTGAAGCTTTCTTT.

The V call is TRBV10-1, the J call TRBJ2-1, with 13 bases that match TRBD2. CDR3 length: 17 residues. The germline CDR1 and CDR2 sequences are WNHNN and SYGVQD (reference sequence). The junction had 14 bases not matched to a gene; V was cut back by 8 bases and J by 7 bases. The chain's CDR3 is CASHAPRTSGSTNEQFF. The CDR3 DNA reads as TGCGCCAGCCACGCCCCCCGGACTAGCGGGAGTACGAATGAGCAGTTCTTC.

This rearrangement joins TRBV4-3 to TRBJ1-2, with 9 positions matching TRBD1. V lost 1 base to trimming and J lost 8 bases; unmatched junction nucleotides: 8. The CDR3 is 15 residues long. Germline V gives CDR1 LGHNA, CDR2 YSLEER. The CDR3, as DNA: TGCGCCAGCAGCCAAGGGTCTACAGGGGGCAGAGGCTACACCTTC. As protein: CASSQGSTGGRGYTF.

The chain carries TRBV11-2 and TRBJ1-1; possible D gene TRBD1, 5 bases. There are 16 residues in the CDR3. The V and J ends lost 2 bases and 4 bases respectively, with 17 bases between them. Germline V lookup: CDR1 SGHAT, CDR2 FQNNGV. CDR3 sequence: CASSLRWGLKVTEAFF. CDR3 in DNA: TGTGCCAGCAGCTTACGGTGGGGGTTAAAGGTCACTGAAGCTTTCTTT.

The rearrangement links TRBV29-1 to TRBJ2-7, with 9 bases identical to TRBD1. This CDR3 contains 14 residues. Germline V gene data show CDR1 as SQVTM and CDR2 as ANQGSEA. V shed 2 bases, J shed 2 bases, and the junction held 4 bases outside the gene matches. CDR3 in DNA: TGCAGCGTTGAACCGGGACAGGGAACCTACGAGCAGTACTTC. Its protein product is CSVEPGQGTYEQYF.

V gene TRBV7-9 combines with J gene TRBJ2-1; 10 bases align to TRBD2. After removal of 5 bases from V and 4 bases from J, the junction contained 8 bases not matched to a gene. The CDR3 is 16 amino acids. CDR1 and CDR2 from the germline V gene are SEHNR and FQNEAQ (reference sequence). CDR3 nucleotide sequence: TGTGCCAGCAGCCCGATCTCTAGCGGGGGTTACAATGAGCAGTTCTTC. Translated, it gives CASSPISSGGYNEQFF.

This clone showed up just once. One end of the junction varies from germline; a read error may be responsible. The chain carries TRBV5-1 and TRBJ1-3, with D unresolved. The CDR3 totals 12 residues. The germline CDR1 and CDR2 sequences are SGHRS and YFSETQ. The CDR3 sequence is CASSLGGDTIYF. The CDR3, as DNA: TGCGCCAGCAGCTTGGGTGGAGACACCATATATTTT.

This clone came up a few times. The chain uses TRBV3-1 (or the pseudogene TRBV3-2) and TRBJ1-6; no firm D call. Germline V CDR1 and CDR2: LGHDT, YNNKEL (reference sequence). The V and J ends lost 6 bases and 2 bases respectively, with 20 bases between them. The CDR3 spans 18 residues. CDR3: CASSRSLITGAYNSPLHF. For the CDR3, the DNA is TGTGCCAGCAGTCGCTCATTAATAACCGGCGCCTATAATTCACCCCTCCACTTT.

The CDR3 nucleotides read TGTGCCAGCAGCGTAGAGGATAGCGGGGGGCCCCAAGAGACCCAGTACTTC. The encoded protein is CASSVEDSGGPQETQYF. The chain has TRBV9 and TRBJ2-5; 10 bases align to TRBD2. The V gene end was trimmed by 0 bases and the J gene end by 1 base; junction bases not matched to a gene: 6. Per the germline V gene, CDR1 is SGDLS and CDR2 is YYNGEE. This CDR3 is built from 17 residues.

The chain employs TRBV7-2 and TRBJ2-5; 8 bases are a match to TRBD1. Germline CDR1 and CDR2: SGHTA and FQGNSA. V was pared by 5 bases and J by 4 bases, with 9 bases of the junction left unmatched. The CDR3 is made up of 15 amino acids. In DNA form, the CDR3 reads TGTGCCAGCAGCCGGACAGGGAAGGCTCCAGAGACCCAGTACTTC. It specifies CASSRTGKAPETQYF.

The sample holds a few counts of this clone. The chain joins TRBV5-4 to TRBJ2-3, with D perhaps TRBD2 (5 bases). The germline CDR1 and CDR2 sequences are SGHNT and YYREEE (reference sequence). V lost 0 bases and J 3 bases, leaving 8 bases between the germline ends. The CDR3 is 14 amino acids. CDR3 sequence: CASSLESGTDTQYF. The CDR3 nucleotides are TGTGCCAGCAGCTTGGAATCGGGGACAGATACGCAGTATTTT.

The chain combines TRBV21-1 with TRBJ2-7; the DNA was not compared with TRBD2, the D call given in the table. TRBV21-1 is a known pseudogene. The CDR3 sequence is 16 residues long. Written as DNA, the CDR3 is TGTGCCAGCAGCAAAGTGGGCAGCCTAGCCTCCTACGAGCAGTACTTC. Translating it yields CASSKVGSLASYEQYF.

V usage is TRBV5-1 and J usage is TRBJ1-2, with D unclear. The CDR3 sequence is 15 residues long. Germline V gene sequence: CDR1 SGHRS, CDR2 YFSETQ. Trimming stripped 2 bases from V and 8 bases from J, with 19 bases between. The DNA for the CDR3 is TGCGCCAGCAGCTTAGGCAGCCTAAGCCTCGGGGGCTACACCTTC. Translation: CASSLGSLSLGGYTF. Filled out from reference TRBV5-1 and TRBJ1-2, the complete variable domain reads KAGVTQTPRYLIKTRGQQVTLSCSPISGHRSVSWYQQTPGQGLQFLFEYFSETQRNKGNFPGRFSGRQFSNSRSEMNVSTLELGDSALYLCASSLGSLSLGGYTFGSGTRLTVV.

This clone was seen more than once but under ten times. CDR3 nucleotide sequence: TGTGCCAGCAGTGTGGACACAGGGTCCGCTAATGAAAAACTGTTTTTT. Protein sequence: CASSVDTGSANEKLFF. The J gene is TRBJ1-4, the V gene TRBV28, with a weak D call TRBD1 (6 bases). Trimming cost V 5 bases and J 3 bases, with 16 bases left between them. This CDR3 is built from 16 residues. Germline values: CDR1 MDHEN, CDR2 SYDVKM.

The rearrangement joins TRBV5-5 to TRBJ2-2; D uncertain. Deletions cut 0 bases from V and 4 bases from J, with 7 bases between. CDR1 and CDR2 (germline): SGHKS, YYEKEE (reference sequence). CDR3 length: 14 amino acids. The DNA of the CDR3 is TGTGCCAGCAGCTTGGAGGGATCCACCGGGGAGCTGTTTTTT. Translated: CASSLEGSTGELFF.

The J gene is TRBJ2-7, the V gene TRBV28; 7 bases line up with TRBD1. CDR1 and CDR2 from the germline V gene are MDHEN and SYDVKM. The CDR3 has 15 residues. V shed 8 bases and J 0 bases; nucleotides not matched to a gene: 10. This CDR3 reads CASGKYQGDSYEQYF. The CDR3 DNA follows: TGTGCCAGCGGGAAATACCAGGGGGACTCCTACGAGCAGTACTTC. Supplemented by reference TRBV28 and TRBJ2-7, the full variable domain reads DVKVTQSSRYLVKRTGEKVFLECVQDMDHENMFWYRQDPGLGLRLIYFSYDVKMKEKGDIPEGYSVSREKKERFSLILESASTNQTSMYLCASGKYQGDSYEQYFGPGTRLTVT.

The V gene is TRBV5-1, the J gene TRBJ1-2, with 7 positions matching TRBD1. J gave up 8 bases and V 4 bases, and 11 bases lay outside the gene matches. Germline CDR1 is SGHRS and CDR2 is YFSETQ. The CDR3 has 14 amino acids. The CDR3 DNA reads TGCGCCAGCAGCCCGACAGGGTCAATGGGCGGCTACACCTTC. Protein sequence: CASSPTGSMGGYTF.

In this sample, this clone turned up once. The V and J genes are TRBV4-2 and TRBJ1-2; possible D gene TRBD1, 5 bases. The CDR3 spans 15 residues. With 0 bases removed from V and 4 bases from J, the gap between germline ends came to 12 bases. CDR1 and CDR2 from the germline V gene are LGHNA and YNFKEQ. The CDR3 sequence is CASSQEDSKSYGYTF. The CDR3 DNA is TGTGCCAGCAGCCAAGAAGACAGCAAAAGCTATGGCTACACCTTC.

In nucleotides, the CDR3 is TGTGCCAGCTCACCGTTCACGCCTTCTAACCGAGATACGCAGTATTTT. Translated, it gives CASSPFTPSNRDTQYF. The V call is TRBV18, the J call TRBJ2-3; D gene unclear. The germline V gene has CDR1 KGHSH and CDR2 LQKENI. With 3 bases removed from V and 5 bases from J, the gap between germline ends came to 18 bases. This CDR3 contains 16 residues.

This chain joins TRBV19 and TRBJ1-3; a weak D match, TRBD1 (5 bases). CDR3 length: 15 residues. Germline CDR1 reads LNHDA; CDR2 reads SQIVND (reference sequence). The V and J ends lost 3 bases and 4 bases respectively, with 13 bases between them. This CDR3 reads CASSISITGGNTIYF. DNA for the CDR3: TGTGCCAGTAGTATTTCCATAACAGGAGGAAACACCATATATTTT.

In its sample, this clone was seen a few times. The sample carries other DNA sequences with the same CDR3. The chain employs TRBV20-1 and TRBJ1-3; no clear D gene. Germline V CDR1 and CDR2: DFQATT, SNEGSKA (reference sequence). The CDR3 totals 11 residues. V lost 7 bases and J lost 0, with 4 bases in between. The CDR3 DNA follows: TGCAGTGGGGGCTCTGGAAACACCATATATTTT. Translated, it gives CSGGSGNTIYF.

This chain joins TRBV4-1 and TRBJ2-7, with TRBD1 as a possible D gene (6 bases). The CDR3 runs to 16 residues. The V gene's germline CDR1 is MGHRA and CDR2 YSYEKL. V gave up 1 base and J gave up 2 bases, with 15 bases separating them. The CDR3 region is CASSQVLQGPTYEQYF. The CDR3 region has the DNA TGCGCCAGCAGCCAAGTATTGCAGGGGCCAACCTACGAGCAGTACTTC.

J is TRBJ2-7 and V is TRBV28; TRBD1 agrees at 11 bases. The CDR3 extends over 16 amino acids. V lost 4 bases and J lost 5; bases outside the gene matches: 10. Germline V CDR1 and CDR2: MDHEN, SYDVKM. CDR3 sequence reads: CASSSPGTGGVDEQYF. In nucleotides, the CDR3 is TGTGCCAGCAGTTCCCCAGGGACAGGGGGTGTGGACGAGCAGTACTTC.

The rearrangement joins TRBV6-6 to TRBJ1-2, with 8 bases identical to TRBD1. The CDR3 has 15 residues. V shed 0 bases, J shed 5 bases, and the junction held 5 bases outside the gene matches. Germline CDR1 and CDR2: MNHNY and SVGAGI (reference sequence). DNA for the CDR3: TGTGCCAGCAGTTACTCGGACAGGGTACAGTATGGCTACACCTTC. Residues: CASSYSDRVQYGYTF.

V is TRBV9 and J is TRBJ2-3, with D perhaps given as TRBD1 or TRBD2 (5 bases each). CDR1 is SGDLS and CDR2 is YYNGEE in the germline V gene. Trimming removed 0 bases at V and 2 bases at J, with 19 bases between. This CDR3 comprises 18 residues. As DNA, the CDR3 is TGTGCCAGCAGCGTAGACCCCTTGTTGGGGGATTTCACAGATACGCAGTATTTT. As protein: CASSVDPLLGDFTDTQYF. Supplemented by reference TRBV9 and TRBJ2-3, the full variable domain reads DSGVTQTPKHLITATGQRVTLRCSPRSGDLSVYWYQQSLDQGLQFLIQYYNGEERAKGNILERFSAQQFPDLHSELNLSSLELGDSALYFCASSVDPLLGDFTDTQYFGPGTRLTVL.

About this clone: One end of the junction fails to match germline, which may point to a read error. The V and J genes are TRBV27 and TRBJ2-7, with D tentatively TRBD1 (6 bases). The CDR3 has 18 residues. Germline V CDR1 and CDR2: MNHEY, SMNVEV (reference sequence). The CDR3 here is CASSLYPAGQSTRYEQYF. In DNA, the CDR3 is TGTGCCAGCAGCTTATACCCCGCCGGACAGTCTACCCGCTACGAGCAGTACTTC.